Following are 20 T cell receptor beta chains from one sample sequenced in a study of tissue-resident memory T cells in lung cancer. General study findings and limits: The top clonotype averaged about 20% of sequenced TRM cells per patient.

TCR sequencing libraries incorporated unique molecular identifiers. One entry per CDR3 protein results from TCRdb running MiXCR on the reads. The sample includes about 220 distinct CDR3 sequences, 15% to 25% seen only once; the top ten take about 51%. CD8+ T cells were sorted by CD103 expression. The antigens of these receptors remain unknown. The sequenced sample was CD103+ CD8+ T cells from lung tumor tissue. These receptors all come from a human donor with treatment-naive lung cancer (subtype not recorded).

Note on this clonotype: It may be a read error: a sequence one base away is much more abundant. For the CDR3, the DNA is TGCGCCAGCAGCTCAGACTGGTTCCAGGTCTACGAGCAGTACTTC. Residues: CASSSDWFQVYEQYF. The rearrangement joins TRBV4-1 to TRBJ2-7; no firm D call. Trimming stripped 5 bases from V and 3 bases from J, with 17 bases between. CDR1 and CDR2 (germline): MGHRA, YSYEKL. The CDR3 has 15 amino acids.

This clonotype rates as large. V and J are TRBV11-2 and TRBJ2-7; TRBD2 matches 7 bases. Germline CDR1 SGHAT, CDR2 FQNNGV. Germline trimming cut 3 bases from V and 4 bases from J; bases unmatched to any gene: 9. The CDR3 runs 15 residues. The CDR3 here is CASSLGRGLGYEQYF. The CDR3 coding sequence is TGTGCCAGCAGCTTGGGGAGGGGATTAGGGTACGAGCAGTACTTC.

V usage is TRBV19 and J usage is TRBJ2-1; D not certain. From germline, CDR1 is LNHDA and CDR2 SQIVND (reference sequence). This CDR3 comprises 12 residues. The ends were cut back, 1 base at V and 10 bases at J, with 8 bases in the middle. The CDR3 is CASSIGQQEQFF. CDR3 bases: TGTGCCAGTAGTATAGGGCAGCAAGAGCAGTTCTTC.

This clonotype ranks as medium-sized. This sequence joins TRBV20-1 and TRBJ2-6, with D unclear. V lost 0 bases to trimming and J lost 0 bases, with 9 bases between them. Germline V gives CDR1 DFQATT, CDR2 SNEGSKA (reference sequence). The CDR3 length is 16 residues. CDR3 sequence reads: CSARDSTDSGANVLTF. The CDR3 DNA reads TGCAGTGCTAGAGATTCTACAGACTCTGGGGCCAACGTCCTGACTTTC.

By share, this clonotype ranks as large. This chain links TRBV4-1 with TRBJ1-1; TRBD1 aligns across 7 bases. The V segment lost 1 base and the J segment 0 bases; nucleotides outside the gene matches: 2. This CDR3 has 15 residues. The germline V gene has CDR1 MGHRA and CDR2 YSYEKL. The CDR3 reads CASSQVGTVNTEAFF. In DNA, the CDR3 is TGCGCCAGCAGCCAAGTCGGGACAGTGAACACTGAAGCTTTCTTT.

CDR3 in DNA: TGTGCCAGCAGCGTAGGAAATAGAGGGGGCACAGATACGCAGTATTTT. Its translation: CASSVGNRGGTDTQYF. The chain is built from TRBV9 and TRBJ2-3; either TRBD1 or TRBD2 may fit D (5 bases each). The CDR3 contains 16 residues. Germline V CDR1 and CDR2: SGDLS, YYNGEE. V was pared by 0 bases and J by 1 base, with 12 bases between.

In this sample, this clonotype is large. This CDR3 reads CASSESRGTEAFF. CDR3 in DNA: TGCGCCAGCAGTGAAAGCCGTGGGACTGAAGCTTTCTTT. The chain combines TRBV10-2 with TRBJ1-1; D not certain. Germline CDR1 is WSHSY and CDR2 is SAAADI. The CDR3 consists of 13 residues. Trimming stripped 3 bases from V and 5 bases from J, with 10 bases between.

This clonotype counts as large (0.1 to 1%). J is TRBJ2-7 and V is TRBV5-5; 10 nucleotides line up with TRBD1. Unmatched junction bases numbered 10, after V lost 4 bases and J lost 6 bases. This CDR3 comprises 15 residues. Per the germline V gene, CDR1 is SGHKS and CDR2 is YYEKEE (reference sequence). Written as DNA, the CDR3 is TGTGCCAGCAGCGCTCCGGGACAGGGGTTCCCCGAGCAGTACTTC. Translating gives CASSAPGQGFPEQYF.

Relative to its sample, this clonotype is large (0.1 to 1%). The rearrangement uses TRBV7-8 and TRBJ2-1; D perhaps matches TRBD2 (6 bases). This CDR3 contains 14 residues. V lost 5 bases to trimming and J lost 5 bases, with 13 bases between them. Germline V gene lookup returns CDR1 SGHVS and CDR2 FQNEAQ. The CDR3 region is CASSVSGLHNEQFF. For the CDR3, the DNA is TGTGCCAGCAGCGTCTCGGGACTTCACAATGAGCAGTTCTTC.

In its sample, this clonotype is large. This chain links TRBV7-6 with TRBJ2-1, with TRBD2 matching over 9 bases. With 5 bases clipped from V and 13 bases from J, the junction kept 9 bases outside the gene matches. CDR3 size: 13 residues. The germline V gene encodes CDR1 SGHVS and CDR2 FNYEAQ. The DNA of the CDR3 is TGTGCCAGCAGCCCAGGGACTAGCTACATTCAGTTCTTC. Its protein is CASSPGTSYIQFF.

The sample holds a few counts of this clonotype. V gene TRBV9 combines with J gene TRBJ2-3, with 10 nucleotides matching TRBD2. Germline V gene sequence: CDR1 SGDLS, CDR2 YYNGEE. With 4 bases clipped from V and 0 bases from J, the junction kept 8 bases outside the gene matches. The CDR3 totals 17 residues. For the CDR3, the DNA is TGTGCCAGCAGCTCCCGGACTAGCGGAATTAGCACAGATACGCAGTATTTT. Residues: CASSSRTSGISTDTQYF.

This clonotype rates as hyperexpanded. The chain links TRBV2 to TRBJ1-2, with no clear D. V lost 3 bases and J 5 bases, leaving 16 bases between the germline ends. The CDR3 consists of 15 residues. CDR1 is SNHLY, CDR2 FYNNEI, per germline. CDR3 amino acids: CASSDTGSTSYGYTF. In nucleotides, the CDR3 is TGTGCCAGCAGTGATACCGGCAGCACCTCTTATGGCTACACCTTC. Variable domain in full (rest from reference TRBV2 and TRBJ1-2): EPEVTQTPSHQVTQMGQEVILRCVPISNHLYFYWYRQILGQKVEFLVSFYNNEISEKSEIFDDQFSVERPDGSNFTLKIRSTKLEDSAMYFCASSDTGSTSYGYTFGSGTRLTVV.

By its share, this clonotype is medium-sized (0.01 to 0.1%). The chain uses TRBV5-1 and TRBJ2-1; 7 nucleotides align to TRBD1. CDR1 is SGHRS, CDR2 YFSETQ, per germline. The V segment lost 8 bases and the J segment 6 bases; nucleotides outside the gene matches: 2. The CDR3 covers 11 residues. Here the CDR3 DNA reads TGCGCCAGTAGGACAGGCAATGAGCAGTTCTTC. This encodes CASRTGNEQFF.

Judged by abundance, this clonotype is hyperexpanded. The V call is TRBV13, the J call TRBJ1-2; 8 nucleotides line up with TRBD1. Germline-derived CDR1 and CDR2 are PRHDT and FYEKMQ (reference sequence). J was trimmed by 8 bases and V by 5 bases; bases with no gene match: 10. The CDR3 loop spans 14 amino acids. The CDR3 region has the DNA TGTGCCAGCAGCACCAGCCCAGGGGGCCGGGGCTACACCTTC. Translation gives CASSTSPGGRGYTF.

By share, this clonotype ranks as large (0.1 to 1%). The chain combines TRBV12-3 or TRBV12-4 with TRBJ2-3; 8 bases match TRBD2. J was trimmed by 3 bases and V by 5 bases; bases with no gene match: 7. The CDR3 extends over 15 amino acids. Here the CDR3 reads CASSPPGLGTDTQYF. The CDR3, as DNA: TGTGCCAGCAGTCCTCCGGGACTAGGTACAGATACGCAGTATTTT.

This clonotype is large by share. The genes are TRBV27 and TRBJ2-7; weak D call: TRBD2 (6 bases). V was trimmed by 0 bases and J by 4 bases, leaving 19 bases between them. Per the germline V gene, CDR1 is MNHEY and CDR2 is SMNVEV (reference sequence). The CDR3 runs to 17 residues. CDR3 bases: TGTGCCAGCAGTTTATCGGGACTTTCCCGGAGGAGATACGAGCAGTACTTC. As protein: CASSLSGLSRRRYEQYF.

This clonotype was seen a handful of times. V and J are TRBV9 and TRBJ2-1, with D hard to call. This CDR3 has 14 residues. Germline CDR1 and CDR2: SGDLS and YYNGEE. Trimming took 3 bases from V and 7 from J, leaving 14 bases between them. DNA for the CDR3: TGTGCCAGCAGCGCAAAACTCGCACAGAATGAGCAGTTCTTC. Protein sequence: CASSAKLAQNEQFF.

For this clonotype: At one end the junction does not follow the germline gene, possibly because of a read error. The CDR3 loop is CASSVLKTTWNTEALF. The CDR3 coding sequence is TGTGCCAGCAGCGTACTTAAGACAACCTGGAACACTGAAGCTTTGTTT. The rearrangement joins TRBV9 to TRBJ1-1; unclear D gene. This CDR3 is built from 16 residues. Germline V lookup: CDR1 SGDLS, CDR2 YYNGEE.

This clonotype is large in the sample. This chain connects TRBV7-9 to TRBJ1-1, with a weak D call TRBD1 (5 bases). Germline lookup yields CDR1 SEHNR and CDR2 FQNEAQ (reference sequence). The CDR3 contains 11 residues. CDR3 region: CSGHKNTEAFF. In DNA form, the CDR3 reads TGTAGCGGACACAAGAACACTGAAGCTTTCTTT.

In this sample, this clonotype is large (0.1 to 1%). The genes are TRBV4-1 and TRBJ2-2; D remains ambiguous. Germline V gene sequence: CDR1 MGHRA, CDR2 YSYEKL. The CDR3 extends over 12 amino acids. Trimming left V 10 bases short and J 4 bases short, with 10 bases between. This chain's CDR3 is CATLGSTGELFF. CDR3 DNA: TGCGCCACACTGGGGTCCACCGGGGAGCTGTTTTTT.